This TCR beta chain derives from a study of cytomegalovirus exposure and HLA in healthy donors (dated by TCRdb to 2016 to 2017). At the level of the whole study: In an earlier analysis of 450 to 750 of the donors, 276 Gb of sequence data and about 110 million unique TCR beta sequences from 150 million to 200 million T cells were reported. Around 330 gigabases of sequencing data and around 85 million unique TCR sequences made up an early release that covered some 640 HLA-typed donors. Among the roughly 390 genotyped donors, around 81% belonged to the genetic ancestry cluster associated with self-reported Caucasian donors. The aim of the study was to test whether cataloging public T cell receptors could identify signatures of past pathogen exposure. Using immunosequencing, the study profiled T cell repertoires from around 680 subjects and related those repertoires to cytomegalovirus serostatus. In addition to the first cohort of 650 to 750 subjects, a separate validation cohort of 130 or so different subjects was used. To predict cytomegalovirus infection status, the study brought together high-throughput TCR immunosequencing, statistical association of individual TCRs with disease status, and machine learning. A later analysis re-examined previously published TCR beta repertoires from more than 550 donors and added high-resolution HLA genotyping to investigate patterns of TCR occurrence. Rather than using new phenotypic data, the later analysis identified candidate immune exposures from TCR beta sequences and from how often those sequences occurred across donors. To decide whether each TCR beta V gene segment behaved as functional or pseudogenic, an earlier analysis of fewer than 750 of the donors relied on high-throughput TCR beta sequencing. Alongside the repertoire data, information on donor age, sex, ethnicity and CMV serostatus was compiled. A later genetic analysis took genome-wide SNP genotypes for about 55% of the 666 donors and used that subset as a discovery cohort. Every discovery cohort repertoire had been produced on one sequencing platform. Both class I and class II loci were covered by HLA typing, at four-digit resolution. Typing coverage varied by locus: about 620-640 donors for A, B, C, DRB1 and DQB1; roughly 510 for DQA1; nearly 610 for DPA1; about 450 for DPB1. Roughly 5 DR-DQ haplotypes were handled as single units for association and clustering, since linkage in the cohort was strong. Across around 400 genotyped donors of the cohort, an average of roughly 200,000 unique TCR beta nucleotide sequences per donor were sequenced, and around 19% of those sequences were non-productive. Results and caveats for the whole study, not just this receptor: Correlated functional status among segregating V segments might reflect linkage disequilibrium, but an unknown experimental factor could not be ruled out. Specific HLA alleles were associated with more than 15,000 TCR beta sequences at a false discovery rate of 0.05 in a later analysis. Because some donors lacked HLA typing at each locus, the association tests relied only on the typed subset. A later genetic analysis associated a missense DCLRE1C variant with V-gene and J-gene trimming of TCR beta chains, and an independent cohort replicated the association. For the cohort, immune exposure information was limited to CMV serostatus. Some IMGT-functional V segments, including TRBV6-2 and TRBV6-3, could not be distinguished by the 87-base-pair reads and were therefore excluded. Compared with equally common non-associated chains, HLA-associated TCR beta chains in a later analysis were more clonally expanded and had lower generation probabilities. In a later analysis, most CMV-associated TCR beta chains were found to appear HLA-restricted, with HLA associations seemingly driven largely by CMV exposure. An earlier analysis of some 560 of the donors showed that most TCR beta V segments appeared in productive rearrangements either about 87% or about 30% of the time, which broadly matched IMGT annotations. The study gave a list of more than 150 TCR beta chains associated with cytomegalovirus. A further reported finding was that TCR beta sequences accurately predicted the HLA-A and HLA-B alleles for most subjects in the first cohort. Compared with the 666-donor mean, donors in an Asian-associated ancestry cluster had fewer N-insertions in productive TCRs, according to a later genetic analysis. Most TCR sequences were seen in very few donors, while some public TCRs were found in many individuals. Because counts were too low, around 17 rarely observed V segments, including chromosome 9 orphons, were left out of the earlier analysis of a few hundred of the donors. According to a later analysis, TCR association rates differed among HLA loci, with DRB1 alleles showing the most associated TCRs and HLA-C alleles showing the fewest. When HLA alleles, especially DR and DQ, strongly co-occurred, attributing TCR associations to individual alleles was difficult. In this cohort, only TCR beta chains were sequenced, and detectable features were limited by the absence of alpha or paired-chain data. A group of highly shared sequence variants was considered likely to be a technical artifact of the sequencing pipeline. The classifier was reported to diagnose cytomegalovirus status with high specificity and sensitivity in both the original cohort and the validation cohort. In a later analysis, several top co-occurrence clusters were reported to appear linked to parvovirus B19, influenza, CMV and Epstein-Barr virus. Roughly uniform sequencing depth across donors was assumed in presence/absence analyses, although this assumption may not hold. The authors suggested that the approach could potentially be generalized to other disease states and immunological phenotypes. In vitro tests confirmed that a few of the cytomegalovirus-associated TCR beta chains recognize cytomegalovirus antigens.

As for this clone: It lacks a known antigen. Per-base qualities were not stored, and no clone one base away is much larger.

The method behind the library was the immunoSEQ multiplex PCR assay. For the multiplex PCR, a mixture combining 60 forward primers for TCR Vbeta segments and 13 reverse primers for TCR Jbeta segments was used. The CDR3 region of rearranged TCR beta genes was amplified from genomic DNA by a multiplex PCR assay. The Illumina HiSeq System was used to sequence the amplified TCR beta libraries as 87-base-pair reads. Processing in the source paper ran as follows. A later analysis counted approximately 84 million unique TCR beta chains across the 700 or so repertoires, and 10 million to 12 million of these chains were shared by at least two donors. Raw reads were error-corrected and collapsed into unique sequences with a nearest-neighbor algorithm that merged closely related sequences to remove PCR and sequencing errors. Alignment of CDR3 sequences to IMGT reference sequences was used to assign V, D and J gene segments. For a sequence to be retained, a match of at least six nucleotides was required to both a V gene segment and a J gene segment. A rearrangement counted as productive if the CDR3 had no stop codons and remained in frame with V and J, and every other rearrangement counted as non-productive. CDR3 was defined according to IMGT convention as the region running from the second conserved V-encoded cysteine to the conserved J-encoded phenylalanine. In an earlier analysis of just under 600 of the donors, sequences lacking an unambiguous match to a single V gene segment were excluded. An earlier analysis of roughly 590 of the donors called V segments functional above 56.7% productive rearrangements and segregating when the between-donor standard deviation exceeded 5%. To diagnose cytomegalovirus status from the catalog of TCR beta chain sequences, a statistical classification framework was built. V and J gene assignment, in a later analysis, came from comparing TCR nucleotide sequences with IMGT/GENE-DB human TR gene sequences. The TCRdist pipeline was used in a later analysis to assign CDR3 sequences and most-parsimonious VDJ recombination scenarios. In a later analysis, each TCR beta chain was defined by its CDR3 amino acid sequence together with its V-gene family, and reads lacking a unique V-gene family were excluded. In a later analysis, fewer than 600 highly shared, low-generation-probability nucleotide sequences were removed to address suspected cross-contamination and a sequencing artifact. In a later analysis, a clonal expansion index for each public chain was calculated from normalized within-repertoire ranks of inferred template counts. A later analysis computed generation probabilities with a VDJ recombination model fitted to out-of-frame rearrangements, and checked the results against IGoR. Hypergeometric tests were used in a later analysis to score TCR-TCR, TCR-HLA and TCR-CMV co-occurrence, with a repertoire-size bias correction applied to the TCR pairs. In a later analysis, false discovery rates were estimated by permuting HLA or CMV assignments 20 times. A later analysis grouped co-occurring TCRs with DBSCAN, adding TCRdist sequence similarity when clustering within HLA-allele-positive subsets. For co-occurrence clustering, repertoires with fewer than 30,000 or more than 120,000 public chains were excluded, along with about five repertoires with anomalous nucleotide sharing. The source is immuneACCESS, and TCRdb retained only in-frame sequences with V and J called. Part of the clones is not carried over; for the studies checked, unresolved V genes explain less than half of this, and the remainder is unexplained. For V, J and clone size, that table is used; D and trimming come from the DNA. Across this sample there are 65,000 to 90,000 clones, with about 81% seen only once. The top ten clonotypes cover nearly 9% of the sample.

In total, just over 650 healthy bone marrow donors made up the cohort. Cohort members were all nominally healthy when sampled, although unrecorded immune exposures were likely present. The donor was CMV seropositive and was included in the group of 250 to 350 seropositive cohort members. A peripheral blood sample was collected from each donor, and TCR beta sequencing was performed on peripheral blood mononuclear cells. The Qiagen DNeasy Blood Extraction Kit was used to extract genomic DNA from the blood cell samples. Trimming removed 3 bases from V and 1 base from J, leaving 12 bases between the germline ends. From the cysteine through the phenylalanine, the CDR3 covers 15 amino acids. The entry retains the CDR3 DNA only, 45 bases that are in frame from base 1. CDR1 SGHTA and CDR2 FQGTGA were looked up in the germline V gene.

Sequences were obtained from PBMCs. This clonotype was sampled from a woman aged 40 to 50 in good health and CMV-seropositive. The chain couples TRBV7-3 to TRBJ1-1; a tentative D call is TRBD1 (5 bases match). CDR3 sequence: CASSLIRGGNTEAFF. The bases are TGTGCCAGCAGCTTGATTCGGGGGGGGAACACTGAAGCTTTCTTT.